One TCR beta chain is described in this entry. This clone was counted a few times. Its antigen remains unidentified. The sample holds no much larger clone one base away, and base qualities are not on file. The receptor library was made with the immunoSEQ multiplex PCR assay. Held by TCRdb, this immuneACCESS table contains in-frame sequences only and omits some clones. Under half of the omission traces to an unresolved V gene where checked; the cause of the rest is unknown. The sample contains about 92,000 clones, roughly four fifths of them found a single time. The ten most abundant clones make up over 7.5% of the sample. The data originate from a study of control samples from healthy donors and cancer patients (dated by TCRdb to about 2020). CDR1 and CDR2 were assigned from the germline V gene (reference sequence) as SGHNT and YYREEE. V lost 10 bases and J lost 1 base, and the count of bases not matched to a germline gene is 9. The CDR3 covers 14 residues, taking in both the cysteine and the phenylalanine. Of the read, only the CDR3 DNA is kept; its 42 bases are in frame from base 1.

The chain is encoded by TRBV5-4 joined to TRBJ2-3; a stretch of 7 junction bases matches TRBD2. The receptor was isolated from a woman aged 55-69 years in good health. What was sequenced was blood. The DNA sequence is given as TGTGCCGGAACTTGGGACTATCGCACAGATACGCAGTATTTT. Its translation is CAGTWDYRTDTQYF.